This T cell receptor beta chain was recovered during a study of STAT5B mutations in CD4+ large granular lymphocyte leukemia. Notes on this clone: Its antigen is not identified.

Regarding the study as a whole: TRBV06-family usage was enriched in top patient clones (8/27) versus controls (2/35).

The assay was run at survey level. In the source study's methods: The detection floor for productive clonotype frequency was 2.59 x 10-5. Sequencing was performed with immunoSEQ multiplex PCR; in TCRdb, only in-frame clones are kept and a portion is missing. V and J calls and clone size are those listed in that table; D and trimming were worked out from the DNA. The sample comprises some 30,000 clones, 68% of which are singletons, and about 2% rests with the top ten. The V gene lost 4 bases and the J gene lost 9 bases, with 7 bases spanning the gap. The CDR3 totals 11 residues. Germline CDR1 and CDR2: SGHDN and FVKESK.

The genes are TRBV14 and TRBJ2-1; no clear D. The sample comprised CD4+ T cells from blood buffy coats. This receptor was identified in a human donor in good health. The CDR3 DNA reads TGTGCCAGCAGCCTAATAGGTGAGCAGTTCTTC. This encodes CASSLIGEQFF.